This T cell receptor (beta chain) was sequenced for a study of OX40 agonist ivuxolimab in advanced cancers. The overall study: Those enrolled were 82.7% male, with a mean age of around 57 years and ages from about 20 to 85.

Turning to this clone: Antigen unknown.

Produced via immunoSEQ multiplex PCR; TCRdb's table is partial and in-frame only. The data show 65,000 to 95,000 clones, 92% seen once. Study-wide points: Antigen specificity remained undetermined for the expanded peripheral T cells.

V was shortened by 3 bases and J by 10 bases, with 10 bases between the two germline ends. This CDR3 is 13 amino acids long. From germline, CDR1 is SEHNR and CDR2 FQNEAQ (reference sequence). The specimen was CD4+ or CD8+ T cells sorted from blood, collected in a trial of the OX40 agonist ivuxolimab. This TCR was sampled from an adult with an advanced solid tumor such as melanoma, head and neck, liver or kidney cancer. The chain employs TRBV7-9 and TRBJ2-6; D is ambiguous. The CDR3 is CASSFVTPNVLTF. The CDR3 bases are TGTGCCAGCAGCTTTGTAACTCCGAACGTCCTGACTTTC.